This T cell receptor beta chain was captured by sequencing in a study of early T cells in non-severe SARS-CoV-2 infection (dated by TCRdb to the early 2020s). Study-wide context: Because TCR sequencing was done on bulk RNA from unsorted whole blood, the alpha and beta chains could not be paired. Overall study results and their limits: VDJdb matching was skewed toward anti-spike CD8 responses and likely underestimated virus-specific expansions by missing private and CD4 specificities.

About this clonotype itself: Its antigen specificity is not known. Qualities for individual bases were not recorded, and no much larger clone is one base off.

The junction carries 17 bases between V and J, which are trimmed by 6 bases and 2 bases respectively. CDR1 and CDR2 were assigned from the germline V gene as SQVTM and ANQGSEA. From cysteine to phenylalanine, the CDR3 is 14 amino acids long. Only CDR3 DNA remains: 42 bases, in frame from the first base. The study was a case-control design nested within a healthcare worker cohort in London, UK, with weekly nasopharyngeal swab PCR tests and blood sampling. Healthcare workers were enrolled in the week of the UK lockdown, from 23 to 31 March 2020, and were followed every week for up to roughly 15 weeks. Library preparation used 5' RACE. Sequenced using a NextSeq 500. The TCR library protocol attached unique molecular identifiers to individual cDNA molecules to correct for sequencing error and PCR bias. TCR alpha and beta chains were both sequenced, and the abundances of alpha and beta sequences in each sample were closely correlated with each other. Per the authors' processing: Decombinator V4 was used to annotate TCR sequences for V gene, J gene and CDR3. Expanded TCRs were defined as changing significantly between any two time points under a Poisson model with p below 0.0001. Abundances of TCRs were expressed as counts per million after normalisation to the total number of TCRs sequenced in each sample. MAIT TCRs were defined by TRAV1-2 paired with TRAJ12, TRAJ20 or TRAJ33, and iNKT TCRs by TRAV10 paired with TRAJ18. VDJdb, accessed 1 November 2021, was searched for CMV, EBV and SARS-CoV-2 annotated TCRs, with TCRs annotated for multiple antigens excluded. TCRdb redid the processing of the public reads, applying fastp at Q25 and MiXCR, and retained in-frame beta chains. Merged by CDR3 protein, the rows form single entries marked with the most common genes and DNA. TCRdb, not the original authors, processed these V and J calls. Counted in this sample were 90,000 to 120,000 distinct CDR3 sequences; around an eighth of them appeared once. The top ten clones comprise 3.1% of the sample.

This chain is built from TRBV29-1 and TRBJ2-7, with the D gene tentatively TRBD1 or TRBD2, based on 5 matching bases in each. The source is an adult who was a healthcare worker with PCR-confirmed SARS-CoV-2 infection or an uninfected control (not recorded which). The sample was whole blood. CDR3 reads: CSVQIRGRAYEQYF. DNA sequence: TGCAGCGTCCAGATCCGGGGCCGGGCCTACGAGCAGTACTTC.